This TCR beta chain was recovered during a study of identical twins. TCRdb re-analysed the 5' RACE reads in MiXCR, keeping a single row per CDR3 protein. The sample yields 700,000 or so distinct CDR3 sequences, over 8.5% seen once. The CDR3 is 14 residues long. V was cut by 6 bases and J by 1 base, with 10 bases left in between. These sequences were also reported in another study, on yellow fever vaccine responses in identical twins.

The J gene is TRBJ2-1, the V gene TRBV12-3 or TRBV12-4, with no clear D. The source is a young woman in good health. Sequencing was done on a sample of PBMCs. As DNA, the CDR3 is TGTGCCAGCAGGCCTGACTCATCCTACAATGAGCAGTTCTTC. Amino acid sequence: CASRPDSSYNEQFF.